This T cell receptor (beta chain) originates from a study of technical replicates of blood from a few donors. The germline CDR1 and CDR2 sequences are SQVTM and ANQGSEA. V lost 4 bases and J lost 5; bases outside the gene matches: 2. The CDR3 length is 12 residues. Clones were sequenced by immunoSEQ multiplex PCR, and TCRdb holds only the in-frame ones, with some missing. The top ten hold 5.6% of the sample, which has 40,000 to 65,000 clones, roughly 84% seen once. The chain joins TRBV29-1 to TRBJ2-7; 10 positions match TRBD1. The sequenced sample was PBMCs. This clonotype originated in a human donor in good health. Some clones in this sample may be carry-over from other donors' samples. CDR3: CSVGGQGNEQYF. CDR3 sequence (DNA): TGCAGCGTTGGGGGACAGGGGAACGAGCAGTACTTC.